The 25 T cell receptor beta chains reported below all come from one sample, sequenced in a study of CD8 T cells in Susac syndrome. When the RNA was reverse transcribed, random hexamers were used with an input of roughly 0.45 to 1 ug. TCRdb used MiXCR to reprocess the immunoSEQ multiplex PCR reads, holding one entry per CDR3 protein. The sample carries about 64,000 distinct CDR3 sequences, roughly 94% recorded once. Input material: CD8+ T cells from PBMCs. These receptors all stem from a human donor with multiple sclerosis.

This clonotype was detected once. The chain links TRBV28 to TRBJ2-4; unclear D gene. Trimming took 8 bases from V and 0 from J, leaving 11 bases between them. Germline V gene sequence: CDR1 MDHEN, CDR2 SYDVKM. This CDR3 contains 14 residues. The CDR3 nucleotides read TGTGCCAGCGGCAGGAGACTAGCCAAAAACATTCAGTACTTC. Residues: CASGRRLAKNIQYF.

The V gene is TRBV4-1, the J gene TRBJ2-7, with D tentatively TRBD1 (5 bases). V was clipped by 1 base and J by 5 bases, with 9 bases between them. CDR3 size: 13 residues. The germline V gene has CDR1 MGHRA and CDR2 YSYEKL. The CDR3 DNA follows: TGCGCCAGCAGCCAAGTGGAAGGGGACGAGCAGTACTTC. Translated, it gives CASSQVEGDEQYF.

The genes are TRBV9 and TRBJ2-2; D is undetermined. The V end lost 3 bases, the J end lost 1 base, and 4 bases lay between the germline ends. The CDR3 spans 13 residues. CDR1 SGDLS and CDR2 YYNGEE come from the germline V gene. The CDR3 region has the DNA TGTGCCAGCAGCGCCCAGAACACCGGGGAGCTGTTTTTT. Translating gives CASSAQNTGELFF.

The rearrangement links TRBV5-1 to TRBJ2-5; 8 bases are shared with TRBD1. The germline V gene encodes CDR1 SGHRS and CDR2 YFSETQ. V lost 4 bases, J lost 5 bases, and 7 bases stayed unmatched. There are 14 residues in the CDR3. As DNA, the CDR3 is TGCGCCAGCAGCGCCCGACAGGGGATGGAGACCCAGTACTTC. This sequence encodes CASSARQGMETQYF.

The rearrangement links TRBV28 to TRBJ2-5; the match to TRBD1 covers 10 bases. The CDR3 contains 16 residues. Germline V gives CDR1 MDHEN, CDR2 SYDVKM. The J segment lost 1 base and the V segment lost 3 bases, leaving 5 bases of the junction unmatched. The CDR3 loop is CASSFGTGDSQETQYF. CDR3 sequence (DNA): TGTGCCAGCAGTTTCGGGACAGGGGATAGCCAAGAGACCCAGTACTTC.

This sequence joins TRBV7-3 and TRBJ2-7, with D tentatively TRBD2 (5 bases). The germline V and J ends were trimmed by 5 bases and 5 bases, with 16 bases remaining between them. Germline V lookup: CDR1 SGHTA, CDR2 FQGTGA. The CDR3 loop spans 14 amino acids. The CDR3 nucleotides are TGTGCCAGCAGCCTAGCAGGTCCTCGTCACGAGCAGTACTTC. Amino acids: CASSLAGPRHEQYF.

The chain combines TRBV5-1 with TRBJ2-2; TRBD2 agrees at 10 bases. There are 15 residues in the CDR3. Trimming took 9 bases from V and 1 from J; bases not matched to a gene: 6. Germline-derived CDR1 and CDR2 are SGHRS and YFSETQ. The CDR3 reads CATPKREGNTGELFF. The CDR3 nucleotides are TGCGCCACCCCTAAGCGGGAGGGGAACACCGGGGAGCTGTTTTTT.

This clonotype turned up a few times. The V and J genes are TRBV19 and TRBJ2-7; a possible D gene is TRBD1 (5 bases). The CDR3 sequence is 12 residues long. Trimming shortened V by 6 bases and J by 3 bases, and 9 bases separated the two germline ends. Germline V gives CDR1 LNHDA, CDR2 SQIVND (reference sequence). The DNA of the CDR3 is TGTGCCAGTAGCCAAGACAGCTACGAGCAGTACTTC. Protein product: CASSQDSYEQYF.

The chain links TRBV24-1 to TRBJ2-2; D is ambiguous. Trimming took 7 bases from V and 7 from J, leaving 9 bases between them. CDR1 and CDR2 (germline): KGHDR, SFDVKD. There are 12 residues in the CDR3. The DNA for the CDR3 is TGTGCCACCAGCCAGGCTGGCGGGGAGCTGTTTTTT. Protein product: CATSQAGGELFF.

The chain is built from TRBV28 and TRBJ2-7; the match to TRBD1 covers 9 bases. The V and J ends lost 6 bases and 4 bases, in that order; junction bases with no gene match: 4. The CDR3 runs to 13 residues. Germline lookup yields CDR1 MDHEN and CDR2 SYDVKM. The CDR3 DNA reads TGTGCCAGCAGATCGGACAGGGGTTACGAGCAGTACTTC. This codes for CASRSDRGYEQYF.

The chain has TRBV20-1 and TRBJ2-1; 10 bases are a match to TRBD2. Germline lookup yields CDR1 DFQATT and CDR2 SNEGSKA (reference sequence). Trimming took 5 bases from V and 5 from J; bases not matched to a gene: 18. The CDR3 totals 18 residues. Written as DNA, the CDR3 is TGCAGTGCTGTTCTCGGGCTAGCGGGGGCGGGGCATGACAATGAGCAGTTCTTC. This sequence encodes CSAVLGLAGAGHDNEQFF.

The V and J genes are TRBV9 and TRBJ2-7; D not resolved. The CDR3 consists of 14 residues. In germline, CDR1 is SGDLS, CDR2 YYNGEE. The V end was cut by 0 bases, the J end by 0 bases, with 7 bases between. Here the CDR3 reads CASSVASDSYEQYF. The CDR3 bases are TGTGCCAGCAGCGTAGCTTCTGACTCCTACGAGCAGTACTTC.

The V call is TRBV3-1, the J call TRBJ2-7; no definite D call. The CDR3 loop spans 16 amino acids. Trimming cost V 4 bases and J 1 base, with 17 bases left between them. Looked up from germline, CDR1 is LGHDT and CDR2 is YNNKEL (reference sequence). The CDR3: CASSPLQLAPSYEQYF. CDR3 sequence (DNA): TGTGCCAGCAGCCCCCTACAACTCGCTCCGTCCTACGAGCAGTACTTC.

The V and J genes are TRBV20-1 and TRBJ1-5, with TRBD1 as a possible D gene (5 bases). Trimming left V 0 bases short and J 7 bases short, with 16 bases between. Germline V lookup: CDR1 DFQATT, CDR2 SNEGSKA (reference sequence). The CDR3 totals 15 residues. CDR3 in DNA: TGCAGTGCTAGAGAAGGGGCGGGGGACTCGCAGCCCCAGCATTTT. Protein: CSAREGAGDSQPQHF.

The chain couples TRBV5-1 to TRBJ2-7; no clear D gene. CDR3 size: 13 residues. V was clipped by 5 bases and J by 6 bases, with 15 bases between them. The germline gives CDR1 SGHRS, CDR2 YFSETQ. CDR3 DNA: TGCGCCAGCAGTTACGGGTCGACCGGCGAGCAGTACTTC. Amino acids: CASSYGSTGEQYF.

V gene TRBV10-3 combines with J gene TRBJ2-7; 8 bases fit TRBD2. V lost 6 bases and J lost 3; bases outside the gene matches: 1. CDR1 and CDR2 from the germline V gene are ENHRY and SYGVKD. There are 12 residues in the CDR3. The CDR3 region is CAIRGTSYEQYF. As DNA, the CDR3 is TGTGCCATCAGGGGGACTAGCTACGAGCAGTACTTC.

CDR3 amino acids: CASSIDGLPNYGYTF. For the CDR3, the DNA is TGTGCCAGCAGTATTGACGGGCTACCTAACTATGGCTACACCTTC. The chain couples TRBV9 to TRBJ1-2, with unresolved D. The V and J ends lost 5 bases and 0 bases respectively, with 14 bases between them. The CDR3 has 15 amino acids. Per germline, CDR1 SGDLS and CDR2 YYNGEE.

The chain links TRBV7-2 to TRBJ2-7; TRBD2 agrees at 12 bases. The germline CDR1 and CDR2 sequences are SGHTA and FQGNSA. The length of the CDR3 is 17 residues. Trimming removed 1 base from V and 3 bases from J; junction bases left unmatched: 7. CDR3 in DNA: TGTGCCAGCAGCTTAGGACTAGCGGGGGATGGTAACTACGAGCAGTACTTC. Its translation: CASSLGLAGDGNYEQYF.

This sequence joins TRBV30 and TRBJ2-7; D is perhaps TRBD1 (5 bases). This CDR3 has 14 amino acids. V was shortened by 0 bases and J by 2 bases, with 11 bases between the two germline ends. Germline V gene data show CDR1 as GTSNPN and CDR2 as SVGIG (reference sequence). The CDR3 DNA reads TGTGCCTGGAGTGTATTCAGGGATACCTACGAGCAGTACTTC. The encoded protein is CAWSVFRDTYEQYF.

The chain recombines TRBV12-3 or TRBV12-4 with TRBJ2-5; 7 nucleotides match TRBD2. The junction had 6 bases not matched to a gene; V was cut back by 6 bases and J by 5 bases. This CDR3 region has 13 residues. CDR3 in amino acids: CASSRTSVETQYF. The CDR3 nucleotides read TGTGCCAGCAGCCGTACTAGCGTTGAGACCCAGTACTTC.

The V gene is TRBV7-3, the J gene TRBJ2-5; 9 positions match TRBD1. The J segment lost 4 bases and the V segment lost 3 bases, leaving 6 bases of the junction unmatched. This CDR3 contains 15 residues. The V gene's germline CDR1 is SGHTA and CDR2 FQGTGA. As DNA, the CDR3 is TGTGCCAGCAGCTTGGGTACACAGGGGGCAGAGACCCAGTACTTC. Translation: CASSLGTQGAETQYF.

The V and J genes are TRBV27 and TRBJ2-1; the D call may be TRBD1 or TRBD2 (6 bases each). There are 15 residues in the CDR3. Trimming removed 6 bases at V and 3 bases at J, with 15 bases between. Germline lookup yields CDR1 MNHEY and CDR2 SMNVEV (reference sequence). The DNA for the CDR3 is TGTGCCAGCAGGGAACAGGGAGGAGGCTACAATGAGCAGTTCTTC. It translates to CASREQGGGYNEQFF.

The rearrangement links TRBV7-9 to TRBJ2-7; either TRBD1 or TRBD2 may fit D (5 bases each). The V gene's germline CDR1 is SEHNR and CDR2 FQNEAQ (reference sequence). Trimming left V 4 bases short and J 3 bases short, with 19 bases between. The CDR3 totals 16 residues. The CDR3 protein is CASSSLTGTEYYEQYF. Written as DNA, the CDR3 is TGTGCCAGCAGCTCGCTTACCGGGACGGAGTACTACGAGCAGTACTTC.

The chain carries TRBV15 and TRBJ1-1; D uncertain. The V gene's germline CDR1 is LNHNV and CDR2 YYDKDF (reference sequence). Trimming pared 9 bases from V and 4 bases from J, leaving 15 bases between. The CDR3 is 13 amino acids. CDR3 loop: CATTRALGTEAFF. The DNA for the CDR3 is TGTGCCACGACTCGGGCGCTGGGCACTGAAGCTTTCTTT.

The chain combines TRBV29-1 with TRBJ2-3, with TRBD2 matching over 8 bases. Germline lookup yields CDR1 SQVTM and CDR2 ANQGSEA. The CDR3 contains 13 residues. With V trimmed by 7 bases and J by 2 bases, 5 bases remained unmatched. DNA for the CDR3: TGCAGCGGAGTAGCGGGACCCACAGATACGCAGTATTTT. Its protein product is CSGVAGPTDTQYF.